Below are 29 T cell receptor beta chains sequenced from a single sample in a study of CD8+ T cells in alopecia areata. The sample's treatment: oral pan-JAK inhibitor, 5-10 mg twice daily. In each case, RNA was isolated and then reverse transcribed into cDNA as the sequencing template. Profiling relied on immunoSEQ multiplex PCR, and the TCRdb table lists in-frame clones only, not all of them. The table records 170,000 or so clones, about three fifths of them present only once. The specimen was CD8+ T cells sorted from blood, collected at week 24, from a patient treated with tofacitinib. The receptors shown here come from a human donor with alopecia areata.

The J gene is TRBJ2-5, the V gene TRBV5-6; D is undetermined. Trimming took 9 bases from V and 5 from J, leaving 20 bases between them. There are 14 residues in the CDR3. Germline CDR1 reads SGHDT; CDR2 reads YYEEEE. CDR3 sequence reads: CATQRPDRSETQYF. DNA of the CDR3: TGTGCCACCCAAAGACCTGATCGGAGCGAGACCCAGTACTTC.

The chain couples TRBV6-5 to TRBJ2-1; no definite D call. Germline values: CDR1 MNHEY, CDR2 SVGAGI. There are 12 residues in the CDR3. V was trimmed by 4 bases and J by 4 bases, leaving 5 bases between them. CDR3 bases: TGTGCCAGCAGTTCATATTACAATGAGCAGTTCTTC. As protein: CASSSYYNEQFF.

This clone was detected a few times. The chain employs TRBV4-2 and TRBJ2-3; the D gene is possibly TRBD2 (5 bases). The CDR3 sequence is 14 residues long. V lost 4 bases and J lost 4, with 12 bases in between. Germline CDR1 LGHNA, CDR2 YNFKEQ. The CDR3 coding sequence is TGTGCCAGCAGCCCGTTACGGGGTCCAGATACGCAGTATTTT. It yields the protein CASSPLRGPDTQYF.

The chain joins TRBV7-2 to TRBJ1-5; no clear D gene. Trimming cost V 0 bases and J 6 bases, with 3 bases left between them. This CDR3 is built from 12 residues. Germline assignment: CDR1 SGHTA and CDR2 FQGNSA. CDR3 nucleotide sequence: TGTGCCAGCAGCTTAGCGGGTCAGCCCCAGCATTTT. Translated: CASSLAGQPQHF.

The gene calls are TRBV30 and TRBJ1-5; D remains unclear. V lost 1 base and J lost 0, with 7 bases in between. CDR1 is GTSNPN and CDR2 is SVGIG in the germline V gene (reference sequence). This CDR3 contains 14 residues. As DNA, the CDR3 is TGTGCCTGGAGTGGGACGGTTAGCAATCAGCCCCAGCATTTT. It codes for CAWSGTVSNQPQHF.

The rearrangement links TRBV11-1 to TRBJ2-1, with D possibly TRBD1 on 5 matching bases. The germline gives CDR1 SGHAT, CDR2 FQDESV (reference sequence). There are 13 residues in the CDR3. Between the trimmed V and J ends, which lost 8 bases and 4 bases, there was a span of 12 bases. The CDR3 DNA is TGTGCCAGCGGGGCTAGGGGATACAATGAGCAGTTCTTC. It codes for CASGARGYNEQFF.

The rearrangement uses TRBV11-3 and TRBJ2-7; 7 bases align to TRBD1. This CDR3 has 15 amino acids. The V gene end was trimmed by 0 bases and the J gene end by 5 bases; junction bases not matched to a gene: 7. Germline loops: CDR1 SGHNT, CDR2 YENEEA. The CDR3 DNA reads TGTGCCAGCAGCTTAGATCGTGGGACAGACCACGAGCAGTACTTC. Translation: CASSLDRGTDHEQYF.

Written as DNA, the CDR3 is TGTGCCAGCAGCCCGAAAAGCACAGATACGCAGTATTTT. Protein: CASSPKSTDTQYF. The chain links TRBV4-2 to TRBJ2-3; D is unclear. Trimming took off 4 bases at V and 0 bases at J, with 5 bases between the two ends. CDR1 and CDR2 from the germline V gene are LGHNA and YNFKEQ. The CDR3 extends over 13 amino acids.

The V gene is TRBV27, the J gene TRBJ1-1; 8 bases line up with TRBD1. V lost 7 bases and J lost 1; bases outside the gene matches: 2. The germline V gene encodes CDR1 MNHEY and CDR2 SMNVEV (reference sequence). CDR3 length: 13 residues. DNA of the CDR3: TGTGCCAGCACCGGACAGGGGAACACTGAAGCTTTCTTT. It encodes CASTGQGNTEAFF.

This CDR3 is CASSEPGDYGYTF. In DNA, the CDR3 is TGTGCCAGCAGTGAACCAGGGGACTATGGCTACACCTTC. The chain has TRBV2 and TRBJ1-2; D is perhaps TRBD1 (6 bases). Trimming left V 2 bases short and J 3 bases short, with 7 bases between. This CDR3 has 13 amino acids. Germline lookup yields CDR1 SNHLY and CDR2 FYNNEI.

V is TRBV29-1 and J is TRBJ2-1, with 8 nucleotides matching TRBD1. The CDR3 sequence is 14 residues long. Per germline, CDR1 SQVTM and CDR2 ANQGSEA. With 6 bases clipped from V and 0 bases from J, the junction kept 4 bases outside the gene matches. CDR3 protein: CSVTGTGSYNEQFF. In DNA, the CDR3 is TGCAGCGTCACCGGGACAGGCTCCTACAATGAGCAGTTCTTC.

The chain uses TRBV29-1 and TRBJ2-7, with D possibly being TRBD1 or TRBD2 (5 bases each). CDR1 is SQVTM and CDR2 is ANQGSEA in the germline V gene. This CDR3 spans 12 amino acids. V was trimmed by 4 bases and J by 5 bases, leaving 12 bases between them. For the CDR3, the DNA is TGCAGCGTTGTTTGGGGGTCCCACGAGCAGTACTTC. It specifies CSVVWGSHEQYF.

The CDR3 DNA sequence: TGTGCCAGCAGCCAAGATGGGGCTAGCGGCTACAATGAGCAGTTCTTC. This codes for CASSQDGASGYNEQFF. The chain employs TRBV4-2 and TRBJ2-1; TRBD2 matches 7 bases. The CDR3 spans 16 residues. CDR1 is LGHNA and CDR2 is YNFKEQ in the germline V gene. The V gene end was trimmed by 0 bases and the J gene end by 3 bases; junction bases not matched to a gene: 5.

This clone was detected once. The chain uses TRBV9 and TRBJ1-1, with D possibly being TRBD1 (6 bases). The CDR3 spans 12 residues. From germline, CDR1 is SGDLS and CDR2 YYNGEE. V was pared by 6 bases and J by 1 base, with 7 bases between. DNA of the CDR3: TGTGCCAGCACGGACAGGAACACTGAAGCTTTCTTT. It yields the protein CASTDRNTEAFF.

The CDR3 DNA reads TGTGCCAGCAGCCTTTTCGACAGGGCCTATGGCTACACCTTC. Amino acid sequence: CASSLFDRAYGYTF. V is TRBV14 and J is TRBJ1-2, with 7 nucleotides matching TRBD1. The CDR3 is 14 residues long. The germline gives CDR1 SGHDN, CDR2 FVKESK. With V trimmed by 4 bases and J by 4 bases, 6 bases remained unmatched.

The count of this clone is one. Other DNA sequences in this sample translate to the same CDR3. The chain carries TRBV2 and TRBJ1-1; D not resolved. Germline values: CDR1 SNHLY, CDR2 FYNNEI. This CDR3 has 12 amino acids. V was shortened by 1 base and J by 7 bases, with 7 bases between the two germline ends. CDR3 in amino acids: CASSEGGVEAFF. Here the CDR3 DNA reads TGTGCCAGCAGTGAAGGGGGAGTTGAAGCTTTCTTT.

This chain connects TRBV15 to TRBJ2-3; 11 bases map to TRBD2. This CDR3 is 16 amino acids long. The germline gives CDR1 LNHNV, CDR2 YYDKDF (reference sequence). V shed 3 bases, J shed 4 bases, and the junction held 6 bases outside the gene matches. The CDR3 loop is CATSRRLAGTADTQYF. The DNA for the CDR3 is TGTGCCACCAGCAGGAGACTAGCGGGGACGGCAGATACGCAGTATTTT.

This chain connects TRBV7-9 to TRBJ1-5; D might be TRBD1 (6 bases). CDR1 is SEHNR, CDR2 FQNEAQ, per germline (reference sequence). This CDR3 has 14 residues. V dropped 5 bases and J dropped 1 base, with 9 bases sitting between them. The CDR3 is CASSNRGSNQPQHF. The CDR3 DNA sequence: TGTGCCAGCAGCAATAGGGGGAGCAATCAGCCCCAGCATTTT.

This clone has a single count. The same CDR3 is also encoded by other DNA sequences in this sample. The gene calls are TRBV5-1 and TRBJ2-7; D is perhaps TRBD2 (5 bases). This CDR3 comprises 13 residues. V shed 0 bases and J shed 2 bases, with 6 bases lying between them. Per germline, CDR1 SGHRS and CDR2 YFSETQ. The CDR3 here is CASSLGRTYEQYF. The CDR3 nucleotides are TGCGCCAGCAGCTTGGGGAGGACCTACGAGCAGTACTTC.

The J gene is TRBJ2-7, the V gene TRBV10-3; TRBD1 is a possible D gene (5 bases). Between the trimmed V and J ends, which lost 3 bases and 2 bases, there was a span of 14 bases. CDR1 and CDR2 from the germline V gene are ENHRY and SYGVKD. The CDR3 covers 15 residues. CDR3 DNA: TGTGCCATCAGTGATTGGCGTGGGGCCGCCTACGAGCAGTACTTC. It translates to CAISDWRGAAYEQYF.

This clone was detected only a few times. This chain links TRBV29-1 with TRBJ2-1; 14 bases map to TRBD2. The J segment lost 9 bases and the V segment lost 3 bases, leaving 10 bases of the junction unmatched. The CDR3 contains 16 residues. The germline V gene has CDR1 SQVTM and CDR2 ANQGSEA. The CDR3 nucleotides are TGCAGCGTTGATTCGCGTGGGACTAGCGGGGGTGCTGAGCAGTTCTTC. Translation: CSVDSRGTSGGAEQFF.

CDR3 protein: CSVENRALVYNEQFF. In DNA, the CDR3 is TGCAGCGTTGAAAATCGGGCACTAGTATACAATGAGCAGTTCTTC. The genes are TRBV29-1 and TRBJ2-1; a possible D gene is TRBD2 (5 bases). Trimming shortened V by 2 bases and J by 4 bases, and 15 bases separated the two germline ends. The CDR3 runs to 15 residues. Germline CDR1 SQVTM, CDR2 ANQGSEA.

This sequence joins TRBV5-1 and TRBJ1-2; 10 bases agree with TRBD1. The germline gives CDR1 SGHRS, CDR2 YFSETQ. The J segment lost 8 bases and the V segment lost 6 bases, leaving 10 bases of the junction unmatched. The CDR3 totals 14 residues. The CDR3 is CASNRQGAASGYTF. CDR3 bases: TGCGCCAGCAACCGACAGGGGGCGGCGAGCGGCTACACCTTC.

The chain employs TRBV5-6 and TRBJ1-1; TRBD1 is a possible D gene (5 bases). Looked up from germline, CDR1 is SGHDT and CDR2 is YYEEEE. The length of the CDR3 is 12 residues. Trimming removed 3 bases at V and 4 bases at J, with 7 bases between. The CDR3 is CASSSGSTEAFF. Written as DNA, the CDR3 is TGTGCCAGCAGCTCAGGGAGCACTGAAGCTTTCTTT.

The chain uses TRBV5-6 and TRBJ2-7; 9 bases are a match to TRBD1. The CDR3 is 15 amino acids. The V gene end was trimmed by 4 bases and the J gene end by 1 base; junction bases not matched to a gene: 6. Germline V gene sequence: CDR1 SGHDT, CDR2 YYEEEE. This chain's CDR3 is CASSGGTGLSYEQYF. The DNA for the CDR3 is TGTGCCAGCAGCGGGGGGACAGGGCTTTCCTACGAGCAGTACTTC.

This clone has just a few counts. This chain links TRBV6-6 with TRBJ2-1, with no clear D. V was trimmed by 6 bases and J by 0 bases, leaving 12 bases between them. Germline V lookup: CDR1 MNHNY, CDR2 SVGAGI (reference sequence). This CDR3 contains 15 residues. The CDR3 loop is CASSSKSSSYNEQFF. CDR3 bases: TGTGCCAGCAGCTCGAAAAGTAGCTCCTACAATGAGCAGTTCTTC.

The CDR3, as DNA: TGCGCCAGCAGGGACAGACTGAACACTGAAGCTTTCTTT. Protein: CASRDRLNTEAFF. The chain recombines TRBV10-2 with TRBJ1-1; D might be TRBD1 (6 bases). The germline CDR1 and CDR2 sequences are WSHSY and SAAADI. The CDR3 is made up of 13 amino acids. The V end was cut by 6 bases, the J end by 0 bases, with 8 bases between.

The chain combines TRBV5-6 with TRBJ1-1, with 9 bases matching TRBD1. The CDR3 extends over 15 amino acids. Germline V gene lookup returns CDR1 SGHDT and CDR2 YYEEEE. The V and J ends lost 5 bases and 3 bases, in that order; junction bases with no gene match: 8. The CDR3 here is CASSNEGQGHTEAFF. Written as DNA, the CDR3 is TGTGCCAGCAGTAACGAAGGACAGGGGCACACTGAAGCTTTCTTT.

The chain links TRBV9 to TRBJ2-1; 11 positions match TRBD2. V shed 0 bases, J shed 7 bases, and the junction held 3 bases outside the gene matches. Germline CDR1 SGDLS, CDR2 YYNGEE. CDR3 length equals 15 residues. CDR3 amino acids: CASSVVSGGANEQFF. The DNA for the CDR3 is TGTGCCAGCAGCGTAGTTAGCGGGGGGGCGAATGAGCAGTTCTTC.